Each of the 16 T cell receptor beta chains below was sequenced from the same sample in a study of T cell changes during pregnancy in multiple sclerosis. The table came from immunoSEQ multiplex PCR; TCRdb's copy has only in-frame clones and leaves some out. Counted here are 68,000 or so clones, 90% to 95% occurring once; the ten biggest clones make up 1.3% to 1.5%. Source: peripheral blood, taken in the second trimester of pregnancy. These receptors all stem from a female donor in good health, enrolled as a control in a pregnancy study.

The chain is built from TRBV18 and TRBJ1-4; 7 bases line up with TRBD1. Germline CDR1 is KGHSH and CDR2 is LQKENI. Trimming took 3 bases from V and 8 from J; bases not matched to a gene: 9. CDR3 length equals 15 residues. The CDR3 DNA follows: TGTGCCAGCTCACCGCGACAGGGCCTTGGAGAAAAACTGTTTTTT. It yields the protein CASSPRQGLGEKLFF.

This sequence joins TRBV11-2 and TRBJ1-1; 7 nucleotides line up with TRBD1. With V trimmed by 0 bases and J by 7 bases, 5 bases remained unmatched. The germline CDR1 and CDR2 sequences are SGHAT and FQNNGV. The CDR3 contains 14 residues. CDR3 in DNA: TGTGCCAGCAGCTTAGATTGGGGACAGATTGAAGCTTTCTTT. Translation: CASSLDWGQIEAFF. Supplemented by reference TRBV11-2 and TRBJ1-1, the full variable domain reads EAGVAQSPRYKIIEKRQSVAFWCNPISGHATLYWYQQILGQGPKLLIQFQNNGVVDDSQLPKDRFSAERLKGVDSTLKIQPAKLEDSAVYLCASSLDWGQIEAFFGQGTRLTVV.

V is TRBV28 and J is TRBJ1-1, with no clear D. V was pared by 6 bases and J by 0 bases, with 20 bases between. CDR1 MDHEN and CDR2 SYDVKM come from the germline V gene. This CDR3 is built from 17 residues. CDR3 region: CASSLSWSGDMNTEAFF. The CDR3 nucleotides are TGTGCCAGCAGCTTAAGTTGGTCCGGAGATATGAACACTGAAGCTTTCTTT.

The V call is TRBV19, the J call TRBJ1-5; D ambiguous. Germline V gene sequence: CDR1 LNHDA, CDR2 SQIVND (reference sequence). V was shortened by 3 bases and J by 3 bases, with 18 bases between the two germline ends. This CDR3 has 17 amino acids. CDR3 in amino acids: CASSMRQLSIDNQPQHF. The CDR3 nucleotides read TGTGCCAGTAGTATGAGGCAGCTGAGCATTGACAATCAGCCCCAGCATTTT.

V usage is TRBV7-2 and J usage is TRBJ2-7; D is perhaps TRBD1 (6 bases). Germline V CDR1 and CDR2: SGHTA, FQGNSA. This CDR3 has 16 residues. The V end lost 5 bases, the J end lost 1 base, and 18 bases lay between the germline ends. This CDR3 reads CASSPGVDRRSYEQYF. The DNA of the CDR3 is TGTGCCAGCAGCCCCGGGGTGGACAGACGTTCCTACGAGCAGTACTTC.

The CDR3 sequence is CASSRTSGRGEQFF. CDR3 nucleotides: TGTGCCAGCAGTCGGACTAGCGGGAGGGGAGAGCAGTTCTTC. This rearrangement joins TRBV28 to TRBJ2-1, with TRBD2 identical over 15 bases. The V and J ends lost 5 bases and 10 bases, in that order; junction bases with no gene match: 3. The germline V gene encodes CDR1 MDHEN and CDR2 SYDVKM. The CDR3 contains 14 residues.

The chain uses TRBV10-2 and TRBJ1-5; 7 bases fit TRBD1. CDR1 and CDR2 (germline): WSHSY, SAAADI. CDR3 length: 15 residues. V lost 7 bases and J lost 0; bases outside the gene matches: 6. The CDR3 here is CASTDRAYSNQPQHF. CDR3 bases: TGCGCCAGCACAGACAGGGCGTATAGCAATCAGCCCCAGCATTTT.

V usage is TRBV19 and J usage is TRBJ1-1; 7 bases match TRBD1. Germline lookup yields CDR1 LNHDA and CDR2 SQIVND (reference sequence). The CDR3 runs 14 residues. Trimming took 7 bases from V and 1 from J; bases not matched to a gene: 6. CDR3 sequence: CASKQGRGNTEAFF. Written as DNA, the CDR3 is TGTGCCAGTAAACAGGGGCGCGGGAACACTGAAGCTTTCTTT.

This rearrangement joins TRBV6-5 to TRBJ1-1; D is unresolved. Germline CDR1 and CDR2: MNHEY and SVGAGI. This CDR3 spans 14 amino acids. V lost 7 bases and J lost 4, with 16 bases in between. The CDR3 reads CASTGGSLGTEAFF. CDR3 nucleotides: TGTGCCAGCACCGGCGGGAGCCTCGGCACTGAAGCTTTCTTT.

A few counts support this clone. This chain's CDR3 is CASSLAGGANTGELFF. The DNA for the CDR3 is TGTGCCAGCAGTTTAGCGGGAGGTGCGAACACCGGGGAGCTGTTTTTT. The rearrangement links TRBV28 to TRBJ2-2; TRBD2 aligns across 8 bases. The V gene's germline CDR1 is MDHEN and CDR2 SYDVKM. This CDR3 comprises 16 residues. The V segment lost 2 bases and the J segment 0 bases; nucleotides outside the gene matches: 2.

The chain links TRBV5-1 to TRBJ1-2; 9 nucleotides match TRBD1. Germline trimming cut 4 bases from V and 3 bases from J; bases unmatched to any gene: 4. The CDR3 covers 14 residues. The germline V gene encodes CDR1 SGHRS and CDR2 YFSETQ. The CDR3 DNA follows: TGCGCCAGCAGCGAGACAGGGGGGGACTATGGCTACACCTTC. Translation gives CASSETGGDYGYTF.

This rearrangement joins TRBV5-4 to TRBJ2-1, with 10 bases identical to TRBD2. V lost 1 base and J lost 5; bases outside the gene matches: 9. CDR3 size: 17 residues. Per the germline V gene, CDR1 is SGHNT and CDR2 is YYREEE (reference sequence). CDR3 in DNA: TGTGCCAGCAGCTTGAGGTTGGCTAGCGGGGGTAACAATGAGCAGTTCTTC. Translation: CASSLRLASGGNNEQFF.

The V and J genes are TRBV2 and TRBJ2-5, with TRBD2 matching over 12 bases. Germline CDR1 SNHLY, CDR2 FYNNEI. The CDR3 loop spans 15 amino acids. The J segment lost 4 bases and the V segment lost 7 bases, leaving 7 bases of the junction unmatched. CDR3 nucleotides: TGTGCCAGCACTAGCGGGGGGGCAAGGGGAGAGACCCAGTACTTC. Amino acids: CASTSGGARGETQYF.

V and J are TRBV21-1 and TRBJ1-2; no DNA check was done on the table's D call, TRBD1. TRBV21-1 is a recognized pseudogene. There are 12 residues in the CDR3. The CDR3 coding sequence is TGTGCCAGCAGCAAAGATTCATATGGCTACACCTTC. It encodes CASSKDSYGYTF.

This sequence joins TRBV5-4 and TRBJ2-3; 8 nucleotides agree with TRBD2. There are 16 residues in the CDR3. V was clipped by 0 bases and J by 2 bases; unmatched bases: 5. Germline V lookup: CDR1 SGHNT, CDR2 YYREEE (reference sequence). CDR3 sequence reads: CASSLGSGANTDTQYF. The CDR3 region has the DNA TGTGCCAGCAGCTTGGGTAGCGGGGCCAACACAGATACGCAGTATTTT.

This clone was observed a single time. CDR3 nucleotides: TGCGCCAGCAGCACTAGCGGGGGACAAGAGACCCAGTACTTC. Residues: CASSTSGGQETQYF. This chain uses TRBV10-2 with TRBJ2-5; the match to TRBD2 covers 11 bases. Germline-derived CDR1 and CDR2 are WSHSY and SAAADI. V gave up 6 bases and J gave up 2 bases; unmatched junction bases: 2. This CDR3 comprises 14 residues.